This T cell receptor beta chain was found in a study of T cell responses to AZD1222 COVID-19 vaccine. To note about this clone: Its antigen is undetermined.

Overall study results and limits: Seropositivity was recorded at baseline in only a handful of AZD1222 recipients. No day 14 peak samples; only post-peak repertoires were characterized. Per reports, nearly half of all spike-specific TCRs target regions that are unmutated in variants.

V lost 1 base to trimming and J lost 7 bases, with 7 bases between them. Germline values: CDR1 SEHNR, CDR2 FQNEAQ (reference sequence). The CDR3 covers 12 residues. Generated by immunoSEQ multiplex PCR, the TCRdb table keeps only in-frame clones and is missing some. The table has about 100,000 clones, about 83% seen once. The J gene is TRBJ2-5, the V gene TRBV7-9, with D uncertain. Sample: peripheral blood, taken on day 0 of AZD1222 vaccination. The TCR originated in an adult in good health. The CDR3 DNA follows: TGTGCCAGCAGCTTAGGGTTGGGGACCCAGTACTTC. This codes for CASSLGLGTQYF.